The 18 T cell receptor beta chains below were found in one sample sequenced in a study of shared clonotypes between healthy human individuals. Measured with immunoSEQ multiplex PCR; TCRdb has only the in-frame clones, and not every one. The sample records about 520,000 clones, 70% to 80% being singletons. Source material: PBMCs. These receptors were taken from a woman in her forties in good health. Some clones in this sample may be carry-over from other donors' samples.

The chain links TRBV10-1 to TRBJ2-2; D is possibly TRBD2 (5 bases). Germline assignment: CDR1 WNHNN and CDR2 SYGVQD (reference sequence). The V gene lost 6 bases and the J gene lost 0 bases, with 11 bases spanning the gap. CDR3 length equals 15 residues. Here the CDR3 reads CASSPAVPNTGELFF. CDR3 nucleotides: TGCGCCAGCAGCCCAGCGGTCCCGAACACCGGGGAGCTGTTTTTT.

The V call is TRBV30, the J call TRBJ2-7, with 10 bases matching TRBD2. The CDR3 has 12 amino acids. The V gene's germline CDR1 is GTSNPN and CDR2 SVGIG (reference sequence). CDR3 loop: CAWSASGRVIYV. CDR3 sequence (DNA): TGTGCCTGGAGTGCCAGCGGGAGGGTCATTTATGTC.

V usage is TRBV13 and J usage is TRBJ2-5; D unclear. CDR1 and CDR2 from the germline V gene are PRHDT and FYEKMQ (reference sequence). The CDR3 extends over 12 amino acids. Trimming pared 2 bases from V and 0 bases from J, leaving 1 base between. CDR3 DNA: TGTGCCAGCAGCTTACACCAAGAGACCCAGTACTTC. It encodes CASSLHQETQYF.

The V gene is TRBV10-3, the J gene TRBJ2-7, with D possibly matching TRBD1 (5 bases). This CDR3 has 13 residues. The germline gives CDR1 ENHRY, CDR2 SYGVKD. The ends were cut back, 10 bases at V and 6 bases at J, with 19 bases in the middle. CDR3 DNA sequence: TGTGCCACCACCGAGACAGCAGAGATCGAGCAGTACTTC. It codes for CATTETAEIEQYF.

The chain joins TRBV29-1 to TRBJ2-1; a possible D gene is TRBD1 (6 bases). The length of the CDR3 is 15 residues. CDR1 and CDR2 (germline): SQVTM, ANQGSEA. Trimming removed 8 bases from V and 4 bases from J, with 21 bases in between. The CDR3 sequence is CSPGASREVYNEQFF. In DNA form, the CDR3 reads TGCAGCCCAGGGGCTAGCCGGGAAGTTTACAATGAGCAGTTCTTC.

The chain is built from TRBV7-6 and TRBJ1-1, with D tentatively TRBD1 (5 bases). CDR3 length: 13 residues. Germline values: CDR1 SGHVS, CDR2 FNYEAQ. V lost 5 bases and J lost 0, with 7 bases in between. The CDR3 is CASSKGLNTEAFF. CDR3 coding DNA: TGTGCCAGCAGCAAGGGACTGAACACTGAAGCTTTCTTT.

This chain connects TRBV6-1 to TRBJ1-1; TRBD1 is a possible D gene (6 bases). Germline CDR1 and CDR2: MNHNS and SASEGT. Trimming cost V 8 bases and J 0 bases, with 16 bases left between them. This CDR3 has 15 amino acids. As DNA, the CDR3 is TGTGCCAGCGGGGGGGCAGCTCAGATGAACACTGAAGCTTTCTTT. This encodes CASGGAAQMNTEAFF.

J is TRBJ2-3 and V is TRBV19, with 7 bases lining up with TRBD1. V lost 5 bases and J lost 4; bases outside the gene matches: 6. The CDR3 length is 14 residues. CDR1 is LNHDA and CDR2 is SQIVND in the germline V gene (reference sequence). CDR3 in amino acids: CASSPWTGADTQYF. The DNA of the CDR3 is TGTGCCAGTAGTCCCTGGACAGGAGCAGATACGCAGTATTTT.

The CDR3 DNA is TGTGCCAGCACTCTCCTCCGGGACAGGGGGCGAAGTAGCACAGATACGCAGTATTTT. Translating gives CASTLLRDRGRSSTDTQYF. The chain couples TRBV28 to TRBJ2-3, with 12 nucleotides matching TRBD1. The CDR3 spans 19 residues. The V and J ends lost 7 bases and 0 bases, in that order; junction bases with no gene match: 14. Germline V gene lookup returns CDR1 MDHEN and CDR2 SYDVKM.

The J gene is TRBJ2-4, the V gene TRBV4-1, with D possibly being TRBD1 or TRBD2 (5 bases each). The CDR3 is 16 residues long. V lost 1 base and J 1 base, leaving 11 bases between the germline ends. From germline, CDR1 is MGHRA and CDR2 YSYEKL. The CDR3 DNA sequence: TGCGCCAGCAGCCAAGCGGGGCGACCTGCCAAAAACATTCAGTACTTC. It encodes CASSQAGRPAKNIQYF.

CDR3: CASSQESGYEQYF. As DNA, the CDR3 is TGCGCCAGCAGCCAAGAGTCAGGCTACGAGCAGTACTTC. The V call is TRBV4-3, the J call TRBJ2-7; D uncertain. V was clipped by 0 bases and J by 3 bases, with 6 bases between them. Germline CDR1 and CDR2: LGHNA and YSLEER. CDR3 length equals 13 residues.

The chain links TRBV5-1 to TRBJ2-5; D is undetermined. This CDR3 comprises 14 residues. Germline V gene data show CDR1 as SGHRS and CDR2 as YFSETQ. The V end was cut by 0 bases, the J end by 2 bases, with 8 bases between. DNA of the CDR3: TGCGCCAGCAGCTTGGAGTCGGTTCAAGAGACCCAGTACTTC. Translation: CASSLESVQETQYF.

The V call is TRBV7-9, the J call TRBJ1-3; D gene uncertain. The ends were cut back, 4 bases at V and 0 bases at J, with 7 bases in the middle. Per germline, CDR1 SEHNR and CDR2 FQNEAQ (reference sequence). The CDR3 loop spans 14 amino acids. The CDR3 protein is CASSWTGSGNTIYF. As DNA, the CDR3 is TGTGCCAGCAGCTGGACGGGCTCTGGAAACACCATATATTTT. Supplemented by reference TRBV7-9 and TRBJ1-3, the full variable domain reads DTGVSQNPRHKITKRGQNVTFRCDPISEHNRLYWYRQTLGQGPEFLTYFQNEAQLEKSRLLSDRFSAERPKGSFSTLEIQRTEQGDSAMYLCASSWTGSGNTIYFGEGSWLTVV.

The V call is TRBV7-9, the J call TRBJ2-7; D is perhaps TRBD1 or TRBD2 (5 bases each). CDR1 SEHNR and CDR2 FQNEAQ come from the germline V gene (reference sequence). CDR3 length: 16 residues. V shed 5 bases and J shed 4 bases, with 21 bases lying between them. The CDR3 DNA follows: TGTGCCAGCAGCCCATTCCCCGGGACGGTCAGTTACGAGCAGTACTTC. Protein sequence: CASSPFPGTVSYEQYF.

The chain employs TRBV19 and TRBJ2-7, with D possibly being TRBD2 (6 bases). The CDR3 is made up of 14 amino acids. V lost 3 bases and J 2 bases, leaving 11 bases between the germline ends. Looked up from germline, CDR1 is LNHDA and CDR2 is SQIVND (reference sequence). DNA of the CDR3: TGTGCCAGTAGTATTGGGGGGAGCGCCTACGAGCAGTACTTC. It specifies CASSIGGSAYEQYF.

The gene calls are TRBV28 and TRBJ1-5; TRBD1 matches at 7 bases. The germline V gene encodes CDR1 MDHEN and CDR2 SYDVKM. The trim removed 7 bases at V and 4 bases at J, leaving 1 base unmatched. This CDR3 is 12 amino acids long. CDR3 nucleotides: TGTGCCAGCACAGGGGGAAATCAGCCCCAGCATTTT. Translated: CASTGGNQPQHF.

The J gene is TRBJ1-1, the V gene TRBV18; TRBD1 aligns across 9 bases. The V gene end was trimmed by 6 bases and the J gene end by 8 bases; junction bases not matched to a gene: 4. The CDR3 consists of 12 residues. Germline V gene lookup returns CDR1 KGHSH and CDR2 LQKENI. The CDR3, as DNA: TGTGCCAGCTCGTACGGACAGGGGGAAGCTTTCTTT. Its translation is CASSYGQGEAFF.

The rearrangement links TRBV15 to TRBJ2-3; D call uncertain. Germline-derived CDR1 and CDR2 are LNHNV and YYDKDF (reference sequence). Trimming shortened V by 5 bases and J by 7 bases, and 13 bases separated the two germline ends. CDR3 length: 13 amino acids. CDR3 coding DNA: TGTGCCACCAGCGGCCAAATCAGGCATACGCAGTATTTT. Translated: CATSGQIRHTQYF.